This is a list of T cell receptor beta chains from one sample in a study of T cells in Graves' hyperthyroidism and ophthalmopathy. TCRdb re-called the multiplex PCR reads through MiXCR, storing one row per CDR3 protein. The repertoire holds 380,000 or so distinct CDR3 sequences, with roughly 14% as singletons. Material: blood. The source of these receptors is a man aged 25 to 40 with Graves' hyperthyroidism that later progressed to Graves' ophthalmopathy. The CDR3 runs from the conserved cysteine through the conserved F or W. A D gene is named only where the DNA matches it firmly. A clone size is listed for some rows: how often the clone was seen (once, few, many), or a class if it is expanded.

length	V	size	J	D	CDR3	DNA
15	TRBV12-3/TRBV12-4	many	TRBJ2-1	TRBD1	CASTKGGTGGSEQFF	TGTGCCAGCACTAAGGGGGGGACAGGGGGGAGTGAGCAGTTCTTC
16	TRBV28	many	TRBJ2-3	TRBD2	CASSGFARGSWDTQYF	TGTGCCAGCAGTGGCTTTGCGCGGGGGAGTTGGGATACGCAGTATTTT
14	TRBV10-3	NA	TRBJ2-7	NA	CAISGPGASYEQYF	TGTGCCATCAGTGGACCGGGAGCGAGCTACGAGCAGTACTTC
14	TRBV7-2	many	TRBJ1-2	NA	CASSLEQGSDGYTF	TGTGCCAGCAGCTTAGAACAGGGCAGTGATGGCTACACCTTC
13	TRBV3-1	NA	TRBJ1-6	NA	CASTLTGNSPLHF	TGTGCCAGCACCCTAACAGGGAATTCACCCCTCCACTTT
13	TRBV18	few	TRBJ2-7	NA	CASSPTEPRLQYF	TGTGCCAGCTCACCAACTGAGCCTAGGTTGCAGTACTTC
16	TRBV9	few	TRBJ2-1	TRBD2	CASSSVVAGEGGEQFF	TGTGCCAGCAGCTCCGTTGTAGCGGGGGAGGGAGGTGAGCAGTTCTTC
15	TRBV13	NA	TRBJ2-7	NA	CASSSTPRRVHEQYF	TGTGCCAGCAGCTCCACCCCTCGCAGGGTCCACGAGCAGTACTTC
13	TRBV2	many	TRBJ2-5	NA	CASSEDRGETQYF	TGTGCCAGCAGTGAGGACAGAGGAGAGACCCAGTACTTC
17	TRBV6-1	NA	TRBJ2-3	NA	CASSEYIGRTSTDTQYF	TGTGCCAGCAGTGAATACATCGGACGGACTAGCACAGATACGCAGTATTTT
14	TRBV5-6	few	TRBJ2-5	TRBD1	CASGRGLNRETQYF	TGTGCCAGCGGAAGGGGGCTGAATCGAGAGACCCAGTACTTC
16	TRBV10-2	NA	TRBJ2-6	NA	CASSEPGSSGANVLTF	TGCGCCAGCAGTGAACCTGGAAGCTCTGGGGCCAACGTCCTGACTTTC
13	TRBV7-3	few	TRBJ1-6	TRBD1	CASSPTGFSPLHF	TGTGCCAGCAGCCCGACAGGGTTTTCACCCCTCCACTTT
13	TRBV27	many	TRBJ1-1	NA	CASSGGVPTEAFF	TGTGCCAGCAGTGGAGGGGTTCCCACTGAAGCTTTCTTT
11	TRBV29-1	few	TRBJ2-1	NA	CSVEGRIKQFF	TGCAGCGTTGAAGGGCGGATTAAGCAGTTCTTC
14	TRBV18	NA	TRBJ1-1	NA	CASSPTRDNTEAFF	TGTGCCAGCTCACCAACGAGGGACAACACTGAAGCTTTCTTT
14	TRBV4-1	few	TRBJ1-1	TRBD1	CASSRDRGNTEAFF	TGCGCCAGCAGTCGGGACAGGGGGAACACTGAAGCTTTCTTT
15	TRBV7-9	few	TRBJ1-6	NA	CASSLGAGDNSPLHF	TGTGCCAGCAGCTTAGGGGCAGGGGACAATTCACCCCTCCACTTT
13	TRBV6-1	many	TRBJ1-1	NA	CASSVDSDTEAFF	TGTGCCAGCAGCGTTGACAGTGATACTGAAGCTTTCTTT
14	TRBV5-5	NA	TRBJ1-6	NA	CASTQDSKNSPLHF	TGTGCCAGCACCCAGGACAGCAAAAATTCACCCCTCCACTTT
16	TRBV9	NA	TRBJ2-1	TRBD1	CASSVVPGQGVNEQFF	TGTGCCAGCAGCGTGGTCCCCGGACAGGGGGTAAATGAGCAGTTCTTC
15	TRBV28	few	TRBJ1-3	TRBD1	CASSSSDRVGNTIYF	TGTGCCAGCAGTTCCTCGGACAGGGTAGGAAACACCATATATTTT